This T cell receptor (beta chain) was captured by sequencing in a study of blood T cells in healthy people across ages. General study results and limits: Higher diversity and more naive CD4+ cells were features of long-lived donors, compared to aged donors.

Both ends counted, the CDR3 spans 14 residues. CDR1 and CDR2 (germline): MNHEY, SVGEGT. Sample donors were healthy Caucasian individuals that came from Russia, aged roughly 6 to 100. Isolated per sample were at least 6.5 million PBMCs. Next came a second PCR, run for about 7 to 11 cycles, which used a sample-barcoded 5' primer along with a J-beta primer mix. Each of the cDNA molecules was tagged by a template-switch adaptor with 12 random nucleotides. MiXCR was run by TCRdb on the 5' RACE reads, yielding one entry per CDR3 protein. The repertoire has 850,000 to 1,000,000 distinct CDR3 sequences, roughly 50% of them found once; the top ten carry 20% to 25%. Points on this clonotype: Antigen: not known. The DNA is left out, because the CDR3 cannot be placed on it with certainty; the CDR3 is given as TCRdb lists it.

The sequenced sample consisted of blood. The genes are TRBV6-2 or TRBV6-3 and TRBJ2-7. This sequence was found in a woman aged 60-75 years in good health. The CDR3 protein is CASRSTLGTYEQYF.